This TCR beta chain was captured by sequencing in a study of blood T cell repertoires in COVID-19. Across the whole study: Both acute and convalescent COVID-19 samples were obtained from the United States, Italy and Spain. From T cells, B-cell-depleted T cells, or PBMCs came the material, which was cDNA or gDNA.

This clone has just a few counts. In the authors' workflow: Amplification with reference gene primers provided the estimates of nucleated cell counts. This table comes from immunoSEQ multiplex PCR, and its TCRdb copy is limited to in-frame clones, with some not included. V and J calls and clone size are given by that table; D and trimming were obtained from the DNA. This sample carries more than 85,000 clones, around four fifths of them seen once, and the ten largest clones take about 10%. The CDR3 contains 15 residues. Between the trimmed V and J ends, which lost 1 base and 0 bases, there was a span of 7 bases. CDR1 is SEHNR and CDR2 is FQNEAQ in the germline V gene (reference sequence).

The sequenced material came from peripheral blood. J is TRBJ2-1 and V is TRBV7-9; unclear D gene. This clonotype originated in a middle-aged man with active or convalescent COVID-19. CDR3 in DNA: TGTGCCAGCAGCTTAGGCCTAAGCTCCTACAATGAGCAGTTCTTC. Translating gives CASSLGLSSYNEQFF.